These 10 T cell receptor beta chains originate from one sample sequenced in a study of tumor-infiltrating lymphocytes in primary liver carcinoma. Investigators took RNA and DNA out together from roughly 21-30 mg of unsorted bulk tissue. Total RNA amounting to 500 ng was the source from which TCR beta cDNA was made with a constant-region primer. Three nested multiplex PCR rounds of slightly modified ARM-PCR generated TCR beta libraries. Researchers ran the first two PCR rounds for 9 to 10 cycles each with TRBV1-TRBV30 forward primers and a C-beta reverse primer. TCRdb processed the multiplex PCR reads anew with MiXCR; each CDR3 protein has one entry. The sample shows over 25,000 distinct CDR3 sequences, around three quarters of them seen only once. Sample: liver tumor tissue from sampling region 3. Subset of the sample: tumor region T3, left-lateral pole. These receptor sequences come from a man aged 35 to 55 with primary liver carcinoma and hepatitis B virus infection.

This clonotype showed up just a few times. The junction and the germline gene differ at one end; a read error may be behind it. The V gene is TRBV12-3 or TRBV12-4, the J gene TRBJ2-1; D is undetermined. The CDR3 is 16 residues long. Here the CDR3 reads CTSSFPRSSSYIEQFF. CDR3 bases: TGTACCAGCAGTTTCCCACGAAGTAGCTCCTACATTGAGCAGTTCTTC.

The chain combines TRBV12-3 or TRBV12-4 with TRBJ2-7, with TRBD1 as a possible D gene (6 bases). The CDR3 is made up of 15 amino acids. V lost 8 bases and J 4 bases, leaving 21 bases between the germline ends. CDR3 DNA sequence: TGTGCCAGCGGTATCGGGACATGGGGCCCTTACGAGCAGTACTTC. This encodes CASGIGTWGPYEQYF.

In regard to this clonotype: The junction departs from the called germline gene at one end, perhaps through a read error. The DNA for the CDR3 is TGCGCCAGCAGCTTAGATCAGCGCGGCGTCCAGTATTTC. Residues: CASSLDQRGVQYF. This chain joins TRBV11-2 and TRBJ2-5; D is undetermined. The CDR3 loop spans 13 amino acids. Germline V gives CDR1 SGHAT, CDR2 FQNNGV.

The chain carries TRBV11-2 and TRBJ2-7, with 7 positions matching TRBD2. Gene TRBJ2-1 matches the end of the DNA better, so the J call may be wrong. CDR1 is SGHAT and CDR2 is FQNNGV in the germline V gene. The CDR3 contains 13 residues. The CDR3 loop reads CASSSGGASGQFF. The CDR3 DNA is TGTGCCAGCAGCTCCGGAGGGGCTAGCGGGCAGTTCTTC.

Concerning this clonotype itself: A much larger clone is a single base away; this may be a read error. V usage is TRBV7-8 and J usage is TRBJ2-1; D is possibly TRBD2 (5 bases). This CDR3 comprises 18 residues. Germline V gene data show CDR1 as SGHVS and CDR2 as FQNEAQ. CDR3 sequence: CAGSPLGGSAISYNEQFF. The CDR3 nucleotides are TGCGCCGGCAGCCCGCTTGGAGGCTCAGCGATCTCCTACAATGAGCAGTTCTTC.

This clonotype appeared many times. The chain combines TRBV7-6 with TRBJ1-1, with 9 bases identical to TRBD1. This CDR3 spans 15 amino acids. The germline V gene encodes CDR1 SGHVS and CDR2 FNYEAQ. V trimming: 2 bases; J trimming: 11 bases; junction bases outside the gene matches: 12. This CDR3 reads CASSLLTGTGTLAFF. As DNA, the CDR3 is TGTGCCAGCAGCTTACTAACCGGGACAGGGACTCTTGCTTTCTTT. Supplemented by reference TRBV7-6 and TRBJ1-1, the full variable domain reads GAGVSQSPRYKVTKRGQDVALRCDPISGHVSLYWYRQALGQGPEFLTYFNYEAQQDKSGLPNDRFSAERPEGSISTLTIQRTEQRDSAMYRCASSLLTGTGTLAFFGQGTRLTVV.

For this clonotype: One junction end does not reproduce the germline sequence, and a read error may be involved. The CDR3 DNA sequence: TGTACCAGCAGTGGAAAACCGGGACTAGCGGGAGGGCCATACGAGCAGTATTTC. Its protein product is CTSSGKPGLAGGPYEQYF. This chain links TRBV4-2 with TRBJ2-7; TRBD2 matches at 16 bases. This CDR3 comprises 18 residues. Germline CDR1 and CDR2: LGHNA and YNFKEQ.

This clonotype was picked up many times. The V call is TRBV25-1, the J call TRBJ2-7; no clear D. V was shortened by 1 base and J by 2 bases, with 0 bases between the two germline ends. Germline CDR1 reads MGHDK; CDR2 reads SYGVNS. This CDR3 is 11 amino acids long. The CDR3 here is CASSESYEQYF. The DNA for the CDR3 is TGTGCCAGCAGTGAATCCTACGAGCAGTACTTC.

For this clonotype: The germline gene is not matched at one end of the junction; a read error may be the cause. This chain links TRBV5-5 with TRBJ2-1, with a weak D call TRBD1 (5 bases). CDR1 is SGHKS and CDR2 is YYEKEE in the germline V gene (reference sequence). This CDR3 has 15 residues. The CDR3 DNA sequence: TGTGCCAGCAGCCCTGGGCAGGGTTACTACAATAAGCAGTTATTC. Translating it yields CASSPGQGYYNKQLF.

Remarks on this clonotype: Compared with germline, one end of the junction differs, possibly owing to a read error. This chain joins TRBV6-1 and TRBJ1-5; no clear D gene. This CDR3 comprises 15 residues. Germline-derived CDR1 and CDR2 are MNHNS and SASEGT. DNA of the CDR3: TGTGCAAGCAGTGTCACAGTGGCCTTCAATCAGCCTCAGCATTTT. This codes for CASSVTVAFNQPQHF.